This TCR beta chain was documented in a study of vaccination and CD4 T cells after COVID-19. Across the whole study: Stimulation of cells relied on overlapping spike peptides derived from SARS-CoV-2, HCoV-NL63, HCoV-OC43 and HCoV-229E.

From germline, CDR1 is KGHDR and CDR2 SFDVKD. Trimming shortened V by 3 bases and J by 6 bases, and 13 bases separated the two germline ends. This CDR3 has 14 residues. The Oncomine TCR Beta short-read assay generated sequence data from the DNA of cultured CD4+ T cells. TCRdb analysed the PCR reads with MiXCR anew, one entry per CDR3 protein. The repertoire holds about 12,000 distinct CDR3 sequences, with almost 55% as singletons. The treatment is: approximately nine-day PBMC culture with coronavirus spike peptide pools or control peptides (ViraFEST assay). A word on this clonotype: Antigen specificity is unknown.

This chain connects TRBV24-1 to TRBJ1-2; maybe TRBD1 (5 bases). The specimen comprised cultured CD4+ T cells from blood, sampled after SARS-CoV-2 vaccination. The source of this sequence is a human donor with COVID-19. CDR3 protein: CATSDTLDSNGYTF. CDR3 sequence (DNA): TGTGCCACCAGTGATACCCTTGACAGTAATGGCTACACCTTC.